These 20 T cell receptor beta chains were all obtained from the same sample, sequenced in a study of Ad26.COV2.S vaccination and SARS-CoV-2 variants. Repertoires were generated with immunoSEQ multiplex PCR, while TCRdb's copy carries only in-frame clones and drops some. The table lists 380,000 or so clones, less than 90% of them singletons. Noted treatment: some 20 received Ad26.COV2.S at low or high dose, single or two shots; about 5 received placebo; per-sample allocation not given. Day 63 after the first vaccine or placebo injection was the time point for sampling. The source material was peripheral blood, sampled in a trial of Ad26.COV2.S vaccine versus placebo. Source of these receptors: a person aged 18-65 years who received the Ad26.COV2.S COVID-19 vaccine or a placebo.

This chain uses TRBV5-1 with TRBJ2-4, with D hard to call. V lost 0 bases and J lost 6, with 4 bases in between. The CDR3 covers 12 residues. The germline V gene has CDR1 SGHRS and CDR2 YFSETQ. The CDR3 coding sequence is TGCGCCAGCAGCTTGGATAGAAACATTCAGTACTTC. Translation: CASSLDRNIQYF.

The CDR3 loop is CASSIEPSGSFTGELFF. The CDR3 DNA follows: TGTGCCAGTAGTATAGAACCTAGCGGGAGTTTCACCGGGGAGCTGTTTTTT. The chain is built from TRBV19 and TRBJ2-2; 10 positions agree with TRBD2. CDR3 length: 17 amino acids. Germline V gene sequence: CDR1 LNHDA, CDR2 SQIVND (reference sequence). The V gene end was trimmed by 0 bases and the J gene end by 4 bases; junction bases not matched to a gene: 5.

The CDR3 loop is CSVEGQGLQAFF. CDR3 in DNA: TGCAGCGTTGAAGGACAGGGCCTCCAAGCTTTCTTT. The J gene is TRBJ1-1, the V gene TRBV29-1; 7 nucleotides match TRBD1. With 1 base clipped from V and 9 bases from J, the junction kept 5 bases outside the gene matches. Germline CDR1 SQVTM, CDR2 ANQGSEA. The CDR3 length is 12 residues.

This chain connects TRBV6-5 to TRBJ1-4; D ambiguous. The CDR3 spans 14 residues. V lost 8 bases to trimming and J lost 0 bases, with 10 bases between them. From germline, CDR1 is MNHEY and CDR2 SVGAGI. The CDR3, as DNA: TGTGCCAGCTGCCTTGTTGCAACTAATGAAAAACTGTTTTTT. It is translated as CASCLVATNEKLFF.

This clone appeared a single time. The CDR3 bases are TGTGCCAGCACCCCAAGGAGGGATTTGGGTGAGCAGTTCTTC. This sequence encodes CASTPRRDLGEQFF. The chain is built from TRBV7-6 and TRBJ2-1; D perhaps matches TRBD2 (6 bases). The CDR3 totals 14 residues. Trimming removed 7 bases from V and 9 bases from J, with 19 bases in between. The germline gives CDR1 SGHVS, CDR2 FNYEAQ.

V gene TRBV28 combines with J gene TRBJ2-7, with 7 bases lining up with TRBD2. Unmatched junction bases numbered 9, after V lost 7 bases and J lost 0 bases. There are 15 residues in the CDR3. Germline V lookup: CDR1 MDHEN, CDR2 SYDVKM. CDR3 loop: CASNLGGGFSYEQYF. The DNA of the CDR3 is TGTGCCAGCAACCTGGGGGGGGGTTTCTCCTACGAGCAGTACTTC.

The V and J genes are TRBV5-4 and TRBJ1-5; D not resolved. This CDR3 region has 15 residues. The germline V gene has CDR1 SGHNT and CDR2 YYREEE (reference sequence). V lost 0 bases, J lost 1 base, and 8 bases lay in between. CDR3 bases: TGTGCCAGCAGCTTGGGGGCGGGGAGCAATCAGCCCCAGCATTTT. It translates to CASSLGAGSNQPQHF.

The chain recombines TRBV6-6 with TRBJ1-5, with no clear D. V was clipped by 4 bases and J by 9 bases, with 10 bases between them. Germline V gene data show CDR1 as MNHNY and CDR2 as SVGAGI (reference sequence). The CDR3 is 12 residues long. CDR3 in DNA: TGTGCCAGCAGTTCCGATACAAGGCCCCAGCATTTT. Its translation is CASSSDTRPQHF.

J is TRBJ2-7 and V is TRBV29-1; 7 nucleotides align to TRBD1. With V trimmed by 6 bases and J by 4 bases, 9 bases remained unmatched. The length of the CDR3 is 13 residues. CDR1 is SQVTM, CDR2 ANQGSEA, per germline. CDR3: CSVRTGGRYEQYF. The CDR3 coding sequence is TGCAGCGTGAGGACAGGAGGTCGTTACGAGCAGTACTTC.

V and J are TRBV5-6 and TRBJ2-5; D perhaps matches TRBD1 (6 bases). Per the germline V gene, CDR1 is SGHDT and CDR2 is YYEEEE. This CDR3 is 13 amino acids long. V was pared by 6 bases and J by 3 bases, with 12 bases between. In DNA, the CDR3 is TGTGCCAGCACCCTAACAGGGAAAGAGACCCAGTACTTC. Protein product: CASTLTGKETQYF.

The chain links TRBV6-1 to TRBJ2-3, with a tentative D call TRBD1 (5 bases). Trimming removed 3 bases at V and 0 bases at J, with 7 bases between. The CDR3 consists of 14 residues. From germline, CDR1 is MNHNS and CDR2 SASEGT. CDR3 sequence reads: CASSDRVSTDTQYF. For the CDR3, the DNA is TGTGCCAGCAGTGACAGGGTTAGCACAGATACGCAGTATTTT.

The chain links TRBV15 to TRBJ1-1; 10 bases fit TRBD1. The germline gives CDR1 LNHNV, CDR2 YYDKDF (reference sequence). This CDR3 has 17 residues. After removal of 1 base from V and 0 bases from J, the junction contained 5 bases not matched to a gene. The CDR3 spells CATSRVSGQGLNTEAFF. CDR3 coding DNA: TGTGCCACCAGCAGAGTTTCGGGACAGGGGCTGAACACTGAAGCTTTCTTT.

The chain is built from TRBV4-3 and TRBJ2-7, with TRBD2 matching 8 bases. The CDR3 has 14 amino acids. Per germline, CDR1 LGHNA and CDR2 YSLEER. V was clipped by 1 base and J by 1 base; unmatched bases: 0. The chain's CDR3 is CASSQGGGSYEQYF. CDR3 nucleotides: TGCGCCAGCAGCCAAGGCGGGGGGTCCTACGAGCAGTACTTC.

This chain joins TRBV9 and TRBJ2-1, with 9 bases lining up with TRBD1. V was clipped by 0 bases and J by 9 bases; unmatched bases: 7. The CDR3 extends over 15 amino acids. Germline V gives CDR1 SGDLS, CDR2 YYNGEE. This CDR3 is CASSVETGGRGEQFF. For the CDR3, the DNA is TGTGCCAGCAGCGTAGAAACAGGGGGCAGGGGTGAGCAGTTCTTC.

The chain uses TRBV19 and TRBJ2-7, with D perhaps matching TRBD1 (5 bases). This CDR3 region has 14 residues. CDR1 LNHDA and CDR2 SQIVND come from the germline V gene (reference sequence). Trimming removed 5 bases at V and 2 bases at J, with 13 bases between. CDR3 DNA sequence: TGTGCCAGTAGTGCCCACAGGACCGCCTACGAGCAGTACTTC. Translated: CASSAHRTAYEQYF. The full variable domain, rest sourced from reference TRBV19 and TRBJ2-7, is DGGITQSPKYLFRKEGQNVTLSCEQNLNHDAMYWYRQDPGQGLRLIYYSQIVNDFQKGDIAEGYSVSREKKESFPLTVTSAQKNPTAFYLCASSAHRTAYEQYFGPGTRLTVT.

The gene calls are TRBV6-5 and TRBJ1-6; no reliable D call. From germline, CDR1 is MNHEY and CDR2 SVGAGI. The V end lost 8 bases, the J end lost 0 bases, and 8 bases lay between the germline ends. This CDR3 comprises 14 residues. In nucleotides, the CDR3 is TGTGCCAGCGGTACCGACTCCTATAATTCACCCCTCCACTTT. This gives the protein CASGTDSYNSPLHF.

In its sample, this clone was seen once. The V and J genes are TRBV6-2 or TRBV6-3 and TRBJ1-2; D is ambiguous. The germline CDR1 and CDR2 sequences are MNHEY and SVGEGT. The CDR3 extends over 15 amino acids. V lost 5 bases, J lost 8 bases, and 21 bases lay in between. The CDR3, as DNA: TGTGCCAGCAGTCCAACCCAGGACGCGCTCGGAGGCTACACCTTC. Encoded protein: CASSPTQDALGGYTF.

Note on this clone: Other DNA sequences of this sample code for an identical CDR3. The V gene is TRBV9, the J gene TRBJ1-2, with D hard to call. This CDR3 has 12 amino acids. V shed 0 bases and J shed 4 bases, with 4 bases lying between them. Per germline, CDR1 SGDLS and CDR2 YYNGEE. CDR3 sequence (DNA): TGTGCCAGCAGCGTAGGAAGCTATGGCTACACCTTC. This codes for CASSVGSYGYTF.

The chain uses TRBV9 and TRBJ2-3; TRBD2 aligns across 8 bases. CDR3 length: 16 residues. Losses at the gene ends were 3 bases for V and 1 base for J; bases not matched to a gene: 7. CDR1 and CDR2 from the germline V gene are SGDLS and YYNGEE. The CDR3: CASSARGGVGTDTQYF. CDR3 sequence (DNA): TGTGCCAGCAGCGCTCGGGGGGGAGTGGGCACAGATACGCAGTATTTT.

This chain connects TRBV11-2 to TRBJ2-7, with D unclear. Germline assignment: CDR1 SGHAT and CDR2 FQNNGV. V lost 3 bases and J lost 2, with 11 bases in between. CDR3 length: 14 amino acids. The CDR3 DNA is TGTGCCAGCAGCTTCAGGACGGAGCCCTACGAGCAGTACTTC. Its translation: CASSFRTEPYEQYF.